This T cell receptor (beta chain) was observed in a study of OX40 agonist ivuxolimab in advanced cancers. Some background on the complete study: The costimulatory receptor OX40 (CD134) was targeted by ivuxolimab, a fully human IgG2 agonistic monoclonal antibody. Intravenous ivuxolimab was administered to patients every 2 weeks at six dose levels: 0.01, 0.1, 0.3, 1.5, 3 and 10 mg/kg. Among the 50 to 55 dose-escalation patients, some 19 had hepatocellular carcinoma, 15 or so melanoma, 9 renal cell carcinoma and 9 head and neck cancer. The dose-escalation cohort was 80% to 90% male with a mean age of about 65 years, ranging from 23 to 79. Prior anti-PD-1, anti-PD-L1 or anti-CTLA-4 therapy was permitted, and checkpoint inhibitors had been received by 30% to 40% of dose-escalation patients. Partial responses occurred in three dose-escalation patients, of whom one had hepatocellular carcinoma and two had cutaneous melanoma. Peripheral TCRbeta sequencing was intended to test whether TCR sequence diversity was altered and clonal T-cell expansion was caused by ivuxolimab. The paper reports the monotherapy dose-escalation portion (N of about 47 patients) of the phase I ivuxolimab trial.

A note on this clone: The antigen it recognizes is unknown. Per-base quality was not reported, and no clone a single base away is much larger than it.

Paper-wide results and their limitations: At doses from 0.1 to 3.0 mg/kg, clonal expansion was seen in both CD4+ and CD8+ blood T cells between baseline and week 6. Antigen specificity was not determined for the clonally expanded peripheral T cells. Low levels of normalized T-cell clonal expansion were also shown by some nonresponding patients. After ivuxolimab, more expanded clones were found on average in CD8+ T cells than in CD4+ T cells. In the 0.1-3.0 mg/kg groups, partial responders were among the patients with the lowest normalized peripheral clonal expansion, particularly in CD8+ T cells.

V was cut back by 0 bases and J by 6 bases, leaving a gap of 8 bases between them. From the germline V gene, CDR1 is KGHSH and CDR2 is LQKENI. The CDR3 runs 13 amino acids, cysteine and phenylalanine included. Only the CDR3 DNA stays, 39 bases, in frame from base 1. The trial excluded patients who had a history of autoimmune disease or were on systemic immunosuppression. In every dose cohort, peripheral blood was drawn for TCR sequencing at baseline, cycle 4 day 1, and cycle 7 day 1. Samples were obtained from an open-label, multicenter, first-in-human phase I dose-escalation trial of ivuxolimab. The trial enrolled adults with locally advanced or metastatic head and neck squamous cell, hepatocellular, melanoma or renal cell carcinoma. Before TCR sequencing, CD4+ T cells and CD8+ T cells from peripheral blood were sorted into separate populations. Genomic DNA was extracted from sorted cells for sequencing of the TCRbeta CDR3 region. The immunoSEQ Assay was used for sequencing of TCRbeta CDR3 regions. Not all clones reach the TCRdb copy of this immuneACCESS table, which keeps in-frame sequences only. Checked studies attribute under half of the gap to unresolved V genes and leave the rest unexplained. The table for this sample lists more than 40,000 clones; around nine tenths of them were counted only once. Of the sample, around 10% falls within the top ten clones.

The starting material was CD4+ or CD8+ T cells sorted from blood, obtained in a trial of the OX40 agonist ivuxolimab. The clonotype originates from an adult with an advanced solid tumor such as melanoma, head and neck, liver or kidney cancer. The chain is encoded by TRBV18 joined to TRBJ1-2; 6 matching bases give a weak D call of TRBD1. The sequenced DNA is TGTGCCAGCTCACCACCGAAGGGGGATGGCTACACCTTC. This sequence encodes CASSPPKGDGYTF.